The 24 T cell receptor beta chains below come from one sample, sequenced in a study of cytomegalovirus exposure and HLA in healthy donors. It was with 60 Vbeta and 13 Jbeta primers that the PCR ran. The table came from immunoSEQ multiplex PCR; TCRdb's copy has only in-frame clones and leaves some out. The sample contains around 200,000 clones, more than 60% of which appear only once. Sample: PBMCs. Source of these receptors: a woman aged 60-75 years in good health and CMV-seropositive.

This clone has more than one count but fewer than ten. The CDR3, as DNA: TGTGCCAGCAGCTTAGACCCGGTACAGACCCAGTACTTC. This gives the protein CASSLDPVQTQYF. The chain employs TRBV7-2 and TRBJ2-5; D is unclear. Germline V gene data show CDR1 as SGHTA and CDR2 as FQGNSA. With 1 base removed from V and 6 bases from J, the gap between germline ends came to 9 bases. This CDR3 is 13 amino acids long. The entire variable domain, with the rest obtained from reference TRBV7-2 and TRBJ2-5, is as follows: GAGVSQSPSNKVTEKGKDVELRCDPISGHTALYWYRQSLGQGLEFLIYFQGNSAPDKSGLPSDRFSAERTGGSVSTLTIQRTQQEDSAVYLCASSLDPVQTQYFGPGTRLLVL.

J is TRBJ2-7 and V is TRBV6-5; TRBD2 agrees at 8 bases. The CDR3 spans 15 residues. Germline values: CDR1 MNHEY, CDR2 SVGAGI. V was clipped by 7 bases and J by 1 base; unmatched bases: 9. CDR3 amino acids: CASMAGGDASYEQYF. The CDR3 DNA sequence: TGTGCCAGCATGGCCGGGGGGGACGCTTCCTACGAGCAGTACTTC.

The chain links TRBV15 to TRBJ2-7, with 7 bases matching TRBD1. Germline values: CDR1 LNHNV, CDR2 YYDKDF (reference sequence). V dropped 0 bases and J dropped 6; count of bases not matched to a gene: 2. The CDR3 consists of 13 residues. Here the CDR3 reads CATSRDTGAEQYF. Written as DNA, the CDR3 is TGTGCCACCAGCAGAGATACAGGGGCCGAGCAGTACTTC.

The chain couples TRBV27 to TRBJ2-4; D possibly corresponds to TRBD1 (6 bases). Germline CDR1 MNHEY, CDR2 SMNVEV (reference sequence). The V end lost 5 bases, the J end lost 16 bases, and 18 bases lay between the germline ends. This CDR3 comprises 12 residues. The chain's CDR3 is CASSQEQGPLYF. The CDR3 coding sequence is TGTGCCAGCAGTCAGGAACAGGGTCCCCTTTACTTC.

The V and J genes are TRBV7-9 and TRBJ2-7, with 9 bases aligning to TRBD2. The J segment lost 4 bases and the V segment lost 6 bases, leaving 4 bases of the junction unmatched. The CDR3 has 13 amino acids. Germline V gene lookup returns CDR1 SEHNR and CDR2 FQNEAQ (reference sequence). The CDR3 nucleotides are TGTGCCAGCAGGCGGGGGGGCCTGTACGAGCAGTACTTC. Translation: CASRRGGLYEQYF.

V usage is TRBV29-1 and J usage is TRBJ1-1; D gene ambiguous. The germline CDR1 and CDR2 sequences are SQVTM and ANQGSEA. The V gene lost 8 bases and the J gene lost 5 bases, with 18 bases spanning the gap. The CDR3 spans 13 residues. For the CDR3, the DNA is TGCAGCTCCACCCCGCCGGGGAGGACTGAAGCTTTCTTT. It codes for CSSTPPGRTEAFF.

This chain joins TRBV30 and TRBJ2-7, with 8 bases that match TRBD1. The junction had 5 bases not matched to a gene; V was cut back by 0 bases and J by 4 bases. The CDR3 totals 14 residues. The germline CDR1 and CDR2 sequences are GTSNPN and SVGIG (reference sequence). The CDR3 sequence is CAWSVHRGSYEQYF. Here the CDR3 DNA reads TGTGCCTGGAGTGTACACAGGGGGTCATACGAGCAGTACTTC.

This CDR3 is CASSYSGQEQSPLHF. CDR3 DNA sequence: TGTGCCAGCAGTTACTCTGGACAGGAGCAGTCACCCCTCCACTTT. The V gene is TRBV6-5, the J gene TRBJ1-6, with TRBD1 identical over 7 bases. The V gene end was trimmed by 0 bases and the J gene end by 10 bases; junction bases not matched to a gene: 6. This CDR3 has 15 amino acids. The V gene's germline CDR1 is MNHEY and CDR2 SVGAGI.

V usage is TRBV4-2 and J usage is TRBJ2-7; D is ambiguous. Matching the DNA end better, TRBJ2-5 makes the J call doubtful. CDR3 size: 13 residues. Germline V gene sequence: CDR1 LGHNA, CDR2 YNFKEQ. CDR3 loop: CASSLEERETQYF. The CDR3 nucleotides read TGTGCCAGCAGCCTTGAGGAACGGGAGACCCAGTACTTC.

J is TRBJ2-5 and V is TRBV6-1; possibly TRBD1 for D (5 bases). The DNA end lines up better with TRBJ2-7; the J call may be wrong. Germline V gene lookup returns CDR1 MNHNS and CDR2 SASEGT. There are 15 residues in the CDR3. CDR3 bases: TGTGCCAGCAGCCTCGGACATCTGAGTCCCTACGAGCAGTACTTC. Translation gives CASSLGHLSPYEQYF.

This sequence joins TRBV10-3 and TRBJ2-1; D unresolved. CDR1 is ENHRY and CDR2 is SYGVKD in the germline V gene. Trimming pared 3 bases from V and 10 bases from J, leaving 4 bases between. The CDR3 is 10 amino acids. CDR3 sequence reads: CAISDGEQFF. CDR3 in DNA: TGTGCCATCAGTGACGGGGAGCAGTTCTTC.

The V and J genes are TRBV5-1 and TRBJ2-5; D perhaps matches TRBD2 (6 bases). Germline V gene lookup returns CDR1 SGHRS and CDR2 YFSETQ. V gave up 0 bases and J gave up 5 bases, with 8 bases separating them. This CDR3 is built from 13 residues. The CDR3: CASSLGSGETQYF. The CDR3 DNA reads as TGCGCCAGCAGCTTGGGGAGCGGGGAGACCCAGTACTTC. The complete variable domain, with remaining parts taken from reference TRBV5-1 and TRBJ2-5, reads KAGVTQTPRYLIKTRGQQVTLSCSPISGHRSVSWYQQTPGQGLQFLFEYFSETQRNKGNFPGRFSGRQFSNSRSEMNVSTLELGDSALYLCASSLGSGETQYFGPGTRLLVL.

Written as DNA, the CDR3 is TGTGCCAGCAGCCGAGTACTAGCGGGGGGGGGAAATGAGCAGTTCTTC. Translated, it gives CASSRVLAGGGNEQFF. The chain recombines TRBV9 with TRBJ2-1; 13 positions agree with TRBD2. Trimming at V came to 4 bases and at J to 7 bases, leaving 8 bases not matched to a gene. The CDR3 is 16 residues long. CDR1 is SGDLS, CDR2 YYNGEE, per germline.

The chain combines TRBV7-6 with TRBJ1-2; D possibly corresponds to TRBD1 (6 bases). The CDR3 is 15 residues long. V was shortened by 3 bases and J by 3 bases, with 14 bases between the two germline ends. CDR1 is SGHVS, CDR2 FNYEAQ, per germline. The CDR3 sequence: CASSFGGRRDYGYTF. The CDR3 nucleotides are TGTGCCAGCAGCTTCGGGGGGCGCAGGGACTATGGCTACACCTTC. Drawing the rest from reference TRBV7-6 and TRBJ1-2, the complete variable domain is GAGVSQSPRYKVTKRGQDVALRCDPISGHVSLYWYRQALGQGPEFLTYFNYEAQQDKSGLPNDRFSAERPEGSISTLTIQRTEQRDSAMYRCASSFGGRRDYGYTFGSGTRLTVV.

This clone was picked up a small number of times. The chain couples TRBV25-1 to TRBJ1-1; possibly TRBD1 for D (5 bases). Trimming stripped 5 bases from V and 5 bases from J, with 15 bases between. CDR1 is MGHDK, CDR2 SYGVNS, per germline. This CDR3 is built from 14 residues. Here the CDR3 reads CASSLGGAITEAFF. CDR3 coding DNA: TGTGCCAGCAGTCTTGGTGGGGCGATTACTGAAGCTTTCTTT. Based on the CDR3 plus reference TRBV25-1 and TRBJ1-1, the full variable domain is EADIYQTPRYLVIGTGKKITLECSQTMGHDKMYWYQQDPGMELHLIHYSYGVNSTEKGDLSSESTVSRIRTEHFPLTLESARPSHTSQYLCASSLGGAITEAFFGQGTRLTVV.

The chain links TRBV7-2 to TRBJ2-2; 8 bases map to TRBD1. CDR3 length: 16 residues. CDR1 and CDR2 from the germline V gene are SGHTA and FQGNSA. Unmatched junction bases numbered 5, after V lost 1 base and J lost 4 bases. The CDR3 here is CASSLGGQVVTGELFF. In DNA, the CDR3 is TGTGCCAGCAGCTTAGGGGGACAGGTCGTCACCGGGGAGCTGTTTTTT.

This clone was observed a few times. The chain carries TRBV15 and TRBJ2-1; 9 bases match TRBD2. Trimming took 0 bases from V and 9 from J; bases not matched to a gene: 9. This CDR3 has 16 amino acids. Germline V lookup: CDR1 LNHNV, CDR2 YYDKDF (reference sequence). The CDR3 DNA is TGTGCCACCAGCAGAGAGGGCAGCGGGAGGCGAAGTGAGCAGTTCTTC. It specifies CATSREGSGRRSEQFF.

This clone was seen a single time. CDR3 residues: CASTKGGNTEAFF. The CDR3 nucleotides are TGTGCCAGTACCAAAGGAGGGAACACTGAAGCTTTCTTT. The chain uses TRBV19 and TRBJ1-1; D not certain. The CDR3 is made up of 13 amino acids. Per germline, CDR1 LNHDA and CDR2 SQIVND (reference sequence). Trimming removed 7 bases at V and 1 base at J, with 10 bases between.

This clone was recorded once. This chain joins TRBV30 and TRBJ1-1; 8 bases align to TRBD1. CDR3 length: 13 amino acids. Germline V lookup: CDR1 GTSNPN, CDR2 SVGIG (reference sequence). Unmatched junction bases numbered 1, after V lost 0 bases and J lost 4 bases. The CDR3: CAWSVTGGTEAFF. For the CDR3, the DNA is TGTGCCTGGAGTGTAACAGGGGGCACTGAAGCTTTCTTT.

The rearrangement joins TRBV30 to TRBJ2-5, with D perhaps TRBD1 (6 bases). The J call is doubtful: the DNA matches TRBJ2-7 better. Germline values: CDR1 GTSNPN, CDR2 SVGIG (reference sequence). This CDR3 spans 14 amino acids. CDR3 in amino acids: CAWSVGGRGYEQYF. Here the CDR3 DNA reads TGTGCCTGGAGTGTAGGAGGCAGGGGTTACGAGCAGTACTTC.

The rearrangement joins TRBV7-2 to TRBJ2-7, with TRBD2 matching over 12 bases. In germline, CDR1 is SGHTA, CDR2 FQGNSA. V lost 5 bases and J lost 3; bases outside the gene matches: 5. The CDR3 runs 15 residues. The CDR3 is CASSLWTSGVYEQYF. The DNA for the CDR3 is TGTGCCAGCAGCCTCTGGACTAGCGGGGTCTACGAGCAGTACTTC.

The V call is TRBV10-1, the J call TRBJ2-5; 8 positions match TRBD1. The CDR3 runs 12 residues. The germline gives CDR1 WNHNN, CDR2 SYGVQD (reference sequence). V dropped 9 bases and J dropped 4; count of bases not matched to a gene: 4. For the CDR3, the DNA is TGCGCCAGAGACAGGGGAAGAGAGACCCAGTACTTC. Residues: CARDRGRETQYF.

This clone has a handful of counts. The rearrangement joins TRBV6-1 to TRBJ2-5; 7 nucleotides match TRBD2. The closer fit of TRBJ2-7 to the DNA end suggests the J call may be wrong. Germline V lookup: CDR1 MNHNS, CDR2 SASEGT. CDR3 length equals 14 residues. DNA for the CDR3: TGTGCCAGCGGGGGGGGTATCGGATCCTACGAGCAGTACTTC. Translating it yields CASGGGIGSYEQYF.

V is TRBV4-1 and J is TRBJ1-1; TRBD1 matches 11 bases. The CDR3 runs to 17 residues. Germline loops: CDR1 MGHRA, CDR2 YSYEKL. After removal of 4 bases from V and 1 base from J, the junction contained 8 bases not matched to a gene. The CDR3 here is CASSPRTGGLRNTEAFF. Written as DNA, the CDR3 is TGCGCCAGCAGCCCCAGGACAGGGGGCTTGCGGAACACTGAAGCTTTCTTT.